This entry is about one T cell receptor beta chain. The antigen is undetermined. The record originates from a study of vaccination and CD4 T cells after COVID-19. Sequencing of the DNA from cultured CD4+ T cells was carried out with the Oncomine TCR Beta short-read assay. TCRdb reprocessed the PCR reads via MiXCR and lists one record per CDR3 protein. The sample carries under 6,500 distinct CDR3 sequences, around 50% recorded once. The CDR3 contains 12 residues. CDR1 is MRHNA, CDR2 SNTAGT, per germline. Trimming left V 0 bases short and J 3 bases short, with 3 bases between. Treatment in this sample: roughly nine-day PBMC culture with coronavirus spike peptide pools or control peptides (ViraFEST assay). Negative selection purified CD4+ T cells after around ten days of culture.

The J gene is TRBJ2-7, the V gene TRBV6-4; D uncertain. Sequencing was done on a sample of CD4+ T cells from blood, cultured in vitro. The TCR comes from a human donor who had recovered from COVID-19. CDR3 DNA: TGTGCCAGCAGTGACTCGATCTACGAGCAGTACTTC. It encodes CASSDSIYEQYF.